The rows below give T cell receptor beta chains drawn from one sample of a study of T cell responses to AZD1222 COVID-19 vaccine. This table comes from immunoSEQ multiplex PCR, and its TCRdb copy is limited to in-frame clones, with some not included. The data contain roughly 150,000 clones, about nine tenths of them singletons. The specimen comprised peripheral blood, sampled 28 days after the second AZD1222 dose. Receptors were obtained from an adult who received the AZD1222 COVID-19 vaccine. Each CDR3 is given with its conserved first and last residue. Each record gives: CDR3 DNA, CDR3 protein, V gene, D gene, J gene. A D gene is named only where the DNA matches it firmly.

TGTGCCAGCAGTTCGATTACAGGGGGCTCTGGAAACACCATATATTTT,CASSSITGGSGNTIYF,TRBV6-5,TRBD1,TRBJ1-3
TGTGCCAGCAGTTACGGGGGGAATTCACCCCTCCACTTT,CASSYGGNSPLHF,TRBV12-3/TRBV12-4,NA,TRBJ1-6
TGCGCCAGCAGCTGGGGACTAGCGGGGGGACACTACAATGAGCAGTTCTTC,CASSWGLAGGHYNEQFF,TRBV5-1,TRBD2,TRBJ2-1
TGTGCCAGCAGCTTAGTAACAGGGCCGGGGTACGAGCAGTACTTC,CASSLVTGPGYEQYF,TRBV11-3,NA,TRBJ2-7
TGTGCCAGCAGCTTAGGATCTGTGCTCGAGAACACTGAAGCTTTCTTT,CASSLGSVLENTEAFF,TRBV7-9,NA,TRBJ1-1
TGTGCCAGCAGTTCGTCCCGGGACAGGTTTGAAGCTTTCTTT,CASSSSRDRFEAFF,TRBV27,TRBD1,TRBJ1-1
TGTGCCACCATTCTCTGGGAGCCCAACTATGGCTACACCTTC,CATILWEPNYGYTF,TRBV24-1,NA,TRBJ1-2
TGTGCCAGCAGTGGTACAGAGTCGGGCTACACCTTC,CASSGTESGYTF,TRBV2,NA,TRBJ1-2
TGCGCCAGCAGCTTCAGCGCGGATACGCAGTATTTT,CASSFSADTQYF,TRBV5-1,NA,TRBJ2-3
TGTGCCAGTAGTCTCCTCACAGGGTGGGGGCAGCCCCAGCATTTT,CASSLLTGWGQPQHF,TRBV19,NA,TRBJ1-5